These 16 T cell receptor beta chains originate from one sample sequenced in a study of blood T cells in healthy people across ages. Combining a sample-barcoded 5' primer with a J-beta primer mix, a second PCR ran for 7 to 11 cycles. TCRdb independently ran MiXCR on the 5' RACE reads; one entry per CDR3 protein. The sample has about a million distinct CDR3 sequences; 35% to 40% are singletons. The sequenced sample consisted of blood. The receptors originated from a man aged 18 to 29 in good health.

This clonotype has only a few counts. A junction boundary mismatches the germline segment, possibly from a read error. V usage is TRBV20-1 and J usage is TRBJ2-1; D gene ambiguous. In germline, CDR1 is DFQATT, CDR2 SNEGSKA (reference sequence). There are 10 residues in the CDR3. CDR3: CRAKNNEQFF. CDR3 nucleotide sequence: TGCAGGGCTAAAAACAATGAGCAGTTCTTC.

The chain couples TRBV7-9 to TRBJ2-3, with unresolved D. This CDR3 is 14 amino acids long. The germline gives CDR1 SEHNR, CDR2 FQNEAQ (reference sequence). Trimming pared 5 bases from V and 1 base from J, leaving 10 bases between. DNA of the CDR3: TGTGCCAGCAGCAACCGAGACGGCACAGATACGCAGTATTTT. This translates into CASSNRDGTDTQYF.

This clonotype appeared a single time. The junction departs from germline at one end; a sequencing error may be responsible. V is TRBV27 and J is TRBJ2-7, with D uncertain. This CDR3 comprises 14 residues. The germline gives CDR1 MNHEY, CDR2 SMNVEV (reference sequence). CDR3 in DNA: TGTGCCATCAGTTCAGATTACAGCACCTACGAGCAGTACTTC. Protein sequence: CAISSDYSTYEQYF.

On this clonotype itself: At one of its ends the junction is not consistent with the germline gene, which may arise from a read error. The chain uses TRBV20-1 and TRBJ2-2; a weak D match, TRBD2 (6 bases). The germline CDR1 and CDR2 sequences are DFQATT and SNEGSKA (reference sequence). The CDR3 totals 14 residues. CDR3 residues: CSAPVTSPTRELFF. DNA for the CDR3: TGCAGTGCCCCCGTGACTAGTCCCACCAGGGAGCTGTTTTTT.

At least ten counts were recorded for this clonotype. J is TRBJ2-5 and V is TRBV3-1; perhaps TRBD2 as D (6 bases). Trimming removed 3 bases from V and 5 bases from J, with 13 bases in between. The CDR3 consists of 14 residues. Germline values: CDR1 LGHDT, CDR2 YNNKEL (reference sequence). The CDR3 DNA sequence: TGTGCCAGCAGCCATTTAGGGCGGGATGAGACCCAGTACTTC. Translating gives CASSHLGRDETQYF.

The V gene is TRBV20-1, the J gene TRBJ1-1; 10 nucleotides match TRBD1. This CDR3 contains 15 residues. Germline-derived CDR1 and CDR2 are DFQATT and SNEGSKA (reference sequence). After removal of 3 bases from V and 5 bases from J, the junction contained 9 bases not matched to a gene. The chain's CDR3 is CSARTGGAERTEAFF. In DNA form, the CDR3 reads TGCAGTGCTAGGACAGGGGGCGCGGAGAGGACTGAAGCTTTCTTT.

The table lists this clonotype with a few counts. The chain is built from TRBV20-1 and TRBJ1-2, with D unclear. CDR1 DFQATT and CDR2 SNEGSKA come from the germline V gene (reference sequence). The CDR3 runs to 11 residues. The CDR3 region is CRYKSGYGYTF. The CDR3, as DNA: TGCAGATATAAGTCTGGCTATGGCTACACCTTC.

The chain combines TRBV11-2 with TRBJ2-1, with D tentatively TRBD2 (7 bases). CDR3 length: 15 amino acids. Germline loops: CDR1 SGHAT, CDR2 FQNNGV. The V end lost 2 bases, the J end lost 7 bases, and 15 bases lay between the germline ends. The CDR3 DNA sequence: TGTGCCAGCAGCTTATTGGGAGGGGGGCCTAATGAGCAGTTCTTC. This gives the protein CASSLLGGGPNEQFF.

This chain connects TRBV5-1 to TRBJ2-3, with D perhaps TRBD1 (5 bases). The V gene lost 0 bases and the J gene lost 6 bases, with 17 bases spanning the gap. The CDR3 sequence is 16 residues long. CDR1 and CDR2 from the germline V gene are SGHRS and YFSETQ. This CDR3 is CASSLAAQGFGDTQYF. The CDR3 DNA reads TGCGCCAGCAGCTTGGCGGCGCAGGGATTTGGGGATACGCAGTATTTT.

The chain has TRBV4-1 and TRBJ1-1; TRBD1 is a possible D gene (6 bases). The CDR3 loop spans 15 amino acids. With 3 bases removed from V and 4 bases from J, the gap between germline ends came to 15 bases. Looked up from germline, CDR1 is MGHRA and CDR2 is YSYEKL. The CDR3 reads CASSHPPTGSTEAFF. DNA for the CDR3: TGCGCCAGCAGCCATCCCCCGACAGGAAGCACTGAAGCTTTCTTT.

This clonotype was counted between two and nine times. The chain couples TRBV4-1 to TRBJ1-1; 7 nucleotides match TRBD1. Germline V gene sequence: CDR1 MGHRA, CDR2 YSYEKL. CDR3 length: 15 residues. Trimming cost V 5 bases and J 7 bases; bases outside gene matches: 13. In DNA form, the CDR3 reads TGCGCCAGCAGCTACAGGACAGGAAGCTTCCTTGAAGCTTTCTTT. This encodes CASSYRTGSFLEAFF.

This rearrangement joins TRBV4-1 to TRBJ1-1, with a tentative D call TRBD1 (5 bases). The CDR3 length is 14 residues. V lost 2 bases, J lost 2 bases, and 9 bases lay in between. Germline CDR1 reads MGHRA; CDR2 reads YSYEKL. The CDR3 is CASSQQGVNTEAFF. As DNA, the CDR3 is TGCGCCAGCAGCCAACAAGGGGTTAACACTGAAGCTTTCTTT.

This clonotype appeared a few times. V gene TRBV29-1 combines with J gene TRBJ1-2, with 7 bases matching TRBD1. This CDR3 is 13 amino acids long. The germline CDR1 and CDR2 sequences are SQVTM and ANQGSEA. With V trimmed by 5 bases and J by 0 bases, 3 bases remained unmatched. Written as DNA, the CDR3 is TGCAGCGTTCAACAGGGGACTAACTATGGCTACACCTTC. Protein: CSVQQGTNYGYTF.

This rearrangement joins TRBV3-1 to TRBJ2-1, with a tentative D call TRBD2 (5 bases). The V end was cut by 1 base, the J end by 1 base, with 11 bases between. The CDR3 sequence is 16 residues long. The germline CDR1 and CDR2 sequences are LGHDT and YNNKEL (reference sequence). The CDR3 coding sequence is TGTGCCAGCAGCCAAGTGAGGGAAAAATCCTACAATGAGCAGTTCTTC. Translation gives CASSQVREKSYNEQFF.

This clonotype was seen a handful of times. The CDR3 reads CASNDLGLAGEAYLDEQFF. DNA for the CDR3: TGTGCCAGCAACGATCTAGGACTAGCGGGGGAGGCATACTTAGATGAGCAGTTCTTC. V usage is TRBV4-2 and J usage is TRBJ2-1; 13 bases fit TRBD2. The CDR3 extends over 19 amino acids. In germline, CDR1 is LGHNA, CDR2 YNFKEQ. With V trimmed by 7 bases and J by 8 bases, 20 bases remained unmatched.

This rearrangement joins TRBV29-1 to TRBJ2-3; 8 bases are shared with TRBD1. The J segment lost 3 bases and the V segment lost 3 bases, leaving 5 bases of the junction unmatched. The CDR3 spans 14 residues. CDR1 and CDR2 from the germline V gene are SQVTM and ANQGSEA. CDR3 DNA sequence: TGCAGCGTTGAGGGCAGGGGGCCTACAGATACGCAGTATTTT. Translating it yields CSVEGRGPTDTQYF.